One and the same sample provided the 25 T cell receptor beta chains below, sequenced in a study of beta chain features in type 1 diabetes. The sequenced template was cDNA made from the entire isolated RNA. Using immunoSEQ multiplex PCR, the repertoire was profiled, and TCRdb retains in-frame clones only, with some absent. This table holds roughly 300,000 clones, approximately 15% found once. The sample was central memory CD4+ T cells from blood. The source of these receptors is a man younger than 40 in good health.

This clone turned up a few times. This chain links TRBV6-6 with TRBJ2-3; 9 bases map to TRBD1. Germline V gives CDR1 MNHNY, CDR2 SVGAGI (reference sequence). V gave up 6 bases and J gave up 4 bases; unmatched junction bases: 5. The CDR3 is 14 residues long. Written as DNA, the CDR3 is TGTGCCAGCAGGGGACAGGGCTACGCAGATACGCAGTATTTT. Its translation: CASRGQGYADTQYF.

In DNA form, the CDR3 reads TGTGCCAGCAGTTACCTCGACAGGTCCTACGAGCAGTACTTC. Its protein is CASSYLDRSYEQYF. V gene TRBV6-5 combines with J gene TRBJ2-7; TRBD1 is a possible D gene (6 bases). The germline V gene encodes CDR1 MNHEY and CDR2 SVGAGI. V shed 2 bases and J shed 1 base, with 9 bases lying between them. The CDR3 extends over 14 amino acids.

In regard to this clone: This same CDR3 is encoded by further DNA sequences in the sample. The chain uses TRBV2 and TRBJ2-1; 10 nucleotides align to TRBD2. CDR3 length: 15 residues. Losses at the gene ends were 1 base for V and 5 bases for J; bases not matched to a gene: 2. Per germline, CDR1 SNHLY and CDR2 FYNNEI. CDR3 in amino acids: CASSEVAGGHNEQFF. The CDR3 DNA reads as TGTGCCAGCAGTGAAGTAGCGGGGGGCCACAATGAGCAGTTCTTC. Variable domain in full (rest from reference TRBV2 and TRBJ2-1): EPEVTQTPSHQVTQMGQEVILRCVPISNHLYFYWYRQILGQKVEFLVSFYNNEISEKSEIFDDQFSVERPDGSNFTLKIRSTKLEDSAMYFCASSEVAGGHNEQFFGPGTRLTVL.

In its sample, this clone was seen a few times. Other DNA sequences within the sample encode an identical CDR3. The chain combines TRBV6-6 with TRBJ1-6, with 8 bases lining up with TRBD1. V gave up 6 bases and J gave up 2 bases; unmatched junction bases: 6. The CDR3 has 16 residues. Germline CDR1 reads MNHNY; CDR2 reads SVGAGI (reference sequence). The CDR3 DNA is TGTGCCAGCAGCTCGGACAGGGCCACCTATAATTCACCCCTCCACTTT. Translating it yields CASSSDRATYNSPLHF.

V and J are TRBV30 and TRBJ2-2, with D unclear. The CDR3 length is 14 residues. Looked up from germline, CDR1 is GTSNPN and CDR2 is SVGIG (reference sequence). Trimming took 0 bases from V and 6 from J, leaving 11 bases between them. CDR3 protein: CAWSVGLAPGELFF. CDR3 nucleotide sequence: TGTGCCTGGAGTGTTGGGCTGGCCCCCGGGGAGCTGTTTTTT. The full variable domain, with the rest looked up from reference TRBV30 and TRBJ2-2, is SQTIHQWPATLVQPVGSPLSLECTVEGTSNPNLYWYRQAAGRGLQLLFYSVGIGQISSEVPQNLSASRPQDRQFILSSKKLLLSDSGFYLCAWSVGLAPGELFFGEGSRLTVL.

This clone occurred a few times. The chain combines TRBV7-2 with TRBJ2-1; D is undetermined. The CDR3 extends over 15 amino acids. Trimming removed 1 base from V and 5 bases from J, with 12 bases in between. Germline V gene sequence: CDR1 SGHTA, CDR2 FQGNSA. CDR3 sequence: CASSLGSGPNNEQFF. CDR3 bases: TGTGCCAGCAGCTTAGGTAGTGGACCAAACAATGAGCAGTTCTTC.

This clone was found a few times. The V gene is TRBV27, the J gene TRBJ1-6; D is undetermined. CDR1 and CDR2 from the germline V gene are MNHEY and SMNVEV (reference sequence). The V gene lost 5 bases and the J gene lost 0 bases, with 11 bases spanning the gap. The CDR3 runs to 16 residues. CDR3 amino acids: CASSPKVGSYNSPLHF. The CDR3, as DNA: TGTGCCAGCAGTCCAAAAGTCGGCTCCTATAATTCACCCCTCCACTTT.

This sequence joins TRBV5-6 and TRBJ1-1; D is possibly TRBD1 (6 bases). Germline-derived CDR1 and CDR2 are SGHDT and YYEEEE. The CDR3 has 14 amino acids. Trimming left V 2 bases short and J 10 bases short, with 18 bases between. CDR3 nucleotides: TGTGCCAGCAGCTTCACTCTCGTCACCAGGGGAGCTTTCTTT. Residues: CASSFTLVTRGAFF.

The rearrangement links TRBV11-3 to TRBJ2-7; 8 nucleotides align to TRBD2. The CDR3 contains 15 residues. Germline CDR1 SGHNT, CDR2 YENEEA. The V gene end was trimmed by 0 bases and the J gene end by 12 bases; junction bases not matched to a gene: 13. CDR3 nucleotides: TGTGCCAGCAGCTTAGAGCCCGGGAGGGCCCGATCTCTGTACGTC. This gives the protein CASSLEPGRARSLYV.

This clone was picked up a small number of times. This chain uses TRBV7-9 with TRBJ2-7; 8 positions agree with TRBD1. CDR1 is SEHNR and CDR2 is FQNEAQ in the germline V gene (reference sequence). V was clipped by 5 bases and J by 6 bases; unmatched bases: 12. There are 15 residues in the CDR3. CDR3 amino acids: CASSQRTGRFSEQYF. In nucleotides, the CDR3 is TGTGCCAGCAGCCAAAGGACAGGGAGGTTCTCCGAGCAGTACTTC. Variable domain in full (rest from reference TRBV7-9 and TRBJ2-7): DTGVSQNPRHKITKRGQNVTFRCDPISEHNRLYWYRQTLGQGPEFLTYFQNEAQLEKSRLLSDRFSAERPKGSFSTLEIQRTEQGDSAMYLCASSQRTGRFSEQYFGPGTRLTVT.

V usage is TRBV6-1 and J usage is TRBJ1-2; D ambiguous. Germline CDR1 reads MNHNS; CDR2 reads SASEGT. V shed 4 bases and J shed 5 bases, with 8 bases lying between them. The length of the CDR3 is 12 residues. CDR3 protein: CASSARSYGYTF. The CDR3 DNA follows: TGTGCCAGCAGTGCCCGGAGTTATGGCTACACCTTC.

V is TRBV7-9 and J is TRBJ2-5, with 9 bases matching TRBD2. Losses at the gene ends were 3 bases for V and 4 bases for J; bases not matched to a gene: 9. CDR3 length equals 16 residues. Germline values: CDR1 SEHNR, CDR2 FQNEAQ (reference sequence). CDR3 amino acids: CASSLGAGGPPETQYF. The CDR3 DNA follows: TGTGCCAGCAGCTTGGGGGCGGGAGGGCCTCCAGAGACCCAGTACTTC.

This clone was counted ten times or more. This chain joins TRBV7-3 and TRBJ2-1, with D possibly matching TRBD1 (6 bases). Trimming cost V 0 bases and J 1 base, with 7 bases left between them. The CDR3 spans 15 residues. CDR1 and CDR2 (germline): SGHTA, FQGTGA. Written as DNA, the CDR3 is TGTGCCAGCAGCTTAACGGGACAATCCTACAATGAGCAGTTCTTC. This translates into CASSLTGQSYNEQFF. Supplemented by reference TRBV7-3 and TRBJ2-1, the full variable domain reads GAGVSQTPSNKVTEKGKYVELRCDPISGHTALYWYRQSLGQGPEFLIYFQGTGAADDSGLPNDRFFAVRPEGSVSTLKIQRTERGDSAVYLCASSLTGQSYNEQFFGPGTRLTVL.

As to this clone: Germline and junction disagree at one end, which may indicate a read error. This sequence joins TRBV20-1 and TRBJ1-1; possible D gene TRBD1, 6 bases. Germline-derived CDR1 and CDR2 are DFQATT and SNEGSKA (reference sequence). CDR3 length: 11 amino acids. The DNA of the CDR3 is TGCAGTGCTAGGAAAGGGGGTAATTGGTTATTT. Translated: CSARKGGNWLF.

There are a few counts of this clone. The gene calls are TRBV5-1 and TRBJ2-2; D remains ambiguous. The CDR3 runs to 15 residues. Trimming took 3 bases from V and 4 from J, leaving 13 bases between them. Germline V gives CDR1 SGHRS, CDR2 YFSETQ. This chain's CDR3 is CASSSGPSGTGELFF. In nucleotides, the CDR3 is TGCGCCAGCAGCTCCGGACCATCGGGCACCGGGGAGCTGTTTTTT. The whole variable domain, filled in from reference TRBV5-1 and TRBJ2-2, reads KAGVTQTPRYLIKTRGQQVTLSCSPISGHRSVSWYQQTPGQGLQFLFEYFSETQRNKGNFPGRFSGRQFSNSRSEMNVSTLELGDSALYLCASSSGPSGTGELFFGEGSRLTVL.

The chain couples TRBV6-1 to TRBJ1-3, with TRBD1 matching 7 bases. Trimming took 3 bases from V and 7 from J; bases not matched to a gene: 9. Per germline, CDR1 MNHNS and CDR2 SASEGT. The CDR3 length is 15 residues. CDR3 in DNA: TGTGCCAGCAGTGAGGACAGGCATACATCGAACACCATATATTTT. Encoded protein: CASSEDRHTSNTIYF.

This clone was picked up a small number of times. This rearrangement joins TRBV29-1 to TRBJ2-4, with D possibly matching TRBD1 (6 bases). Trimming stripped 5 bases from V and 0 bases from J, with 11 bases between. The germline CDR1 and CDR2 sequences are SQVTM and ANQGSEA. The CDR3 runs to 14 residues. The CDR3 loop reads CSVRQVLAKNIQYF. CDR3 coding DNA: TGCAGCGTTAGACAGGTTCTAGCCAAAAACATTCAGTACTTC.

This clone has at least ten counts. The chain carries TRBV29-1 and TRBJ2-4; 9 bases are a match to TRBD1. In germline, CDR1 is SQVTM, CDR2 ANQGSEA. J gave up 7 bases and V 4 bases, and 2 bases lay outside the gene matches. CDR3 size: 12 residues. The CDR3: CSVGQGGNIQYF. CDR3 bases: TGCAGCGTTGGACAGGGGGGGAACATTCAGTACTTC.

This clone was seen only a few times. The chain couples TRBV9 to TRBJ2-1; no firm D call. Germline-derived CDR1 and CDR2 are SGDLS and YYNGEE. The germline V and J ends were trimmed by 1 base and 5 bases, with 10 bases remaining between them. The CDR3 is made up of 14 amino acids. Here the CDR3 reads CASSVISTDNEQFF. The CDR3, as DNA: TGTGCCAGCAGCGTAATCAGCACTGACAATGAGCAGTTCTTC.

The chain employs TRBV4-3 and TRBJ2-1; the D gene is possibly TRBD1 (6 bases). This CDR3 comprises 14 residues. V was shortened by 0 bases and J by 4 bases, with 7 bases between the two germline ends. Germline V lookup: CDR1 LGHNA, CDR2 YSLEER. The CDR3 region is CASSQEDRYNEQFF. The CDR3 nucleotides are TGCGCCAGCAGCCAAGAAGACAGGTACAATGAGCAGTTCTTC.

This sequence joins TRBV11-1 and TRBJ2-1, with a weak D call TRBD2 (6 bases). The germline gives CDR1 SGHAT, CDR2 FQDESV (reference sequence). Trimming took off 5 bases at V and 7 bases at J, with 24 bases between the two ends. This CDR3 has 17 amino acids. The DNA of the CDR3 is TGTGCCAGCAGCATTTTTTCAGGGTTGGCGGGACGGAATGAGCAGTTCTTC. It codes for CASSIFSGLAGRNEQFF.

This clone was seen a handful of times. CDR3 protein: CASSLTRTTDTQYF. CDR3 bases: TGTGCCAGCAGCTTAACGCGAACGACAGATACGCAGTATTTT. This sequence joins TRBV11-3 and TRBJ2-3; D ambiguous. The germline gives CDR1 SGHNT, CDR2 YENEEA. Trimming pared 2 bases from V and 3 bases from J, leaving 9 bases between. The CDR3 length is 14 residues.

Note on this clone: The same CDR3 can be traced to other DNA sequences in this sample. The chain uses TRBV7-3 and TRBJ2-3; 9 bases are shared with TRBD1. V was pared by 5 bases and J by 1 base, with 4 bases of the junction left unmatched. Per germline, CDR1 SGHTA and CDR2 FQGTGA. This CDR3 is built from 15 residues. The CDR3 sequence: CASSLRTGGTDTQYF. In nucleotides, the CDR3 is TGTGCCAGCAGCCTCCGGACAGGGGGCACAGATACGCAGTATTTT.

This clone was recorded a few times. The chain uses TRBV25-1 and TRBJ1-1; 7 bases map to TRBD1. V gave up 8 bases and J gave up 1 base; unmatched junction bases: 4. Looked up from germline, CDR1 is MGHDK and CDR2 is SYGVNS. This CDR3 is 13 amino acids long. The CDR3: CASCRTGNTEAFF. Written as DNA, the CDR3 is TGTGCCAGCTGTCGGACAGGGAACACTGAAGCTTTCTTT.

To note about this clone: Different DNA sequences within this sample yield the same CDR3. The chain links TRBV28 to TRBJ2-1; 11 bases agree with TRBD2. V lost 5 bases, J lost 4 bases, and 7 bases stayed unmatched. From germline, CDR1 is MDHEN and CDR2 SYDVKM. CDR3 length: 16 residues. CDR3 nucleotide sequence: TGTGCCAGCAGTCCCACCGGGACTAGCGGATACAATGAGCAGTTCTTC. Translating it yields CASSPTGTSGYNEQFF.